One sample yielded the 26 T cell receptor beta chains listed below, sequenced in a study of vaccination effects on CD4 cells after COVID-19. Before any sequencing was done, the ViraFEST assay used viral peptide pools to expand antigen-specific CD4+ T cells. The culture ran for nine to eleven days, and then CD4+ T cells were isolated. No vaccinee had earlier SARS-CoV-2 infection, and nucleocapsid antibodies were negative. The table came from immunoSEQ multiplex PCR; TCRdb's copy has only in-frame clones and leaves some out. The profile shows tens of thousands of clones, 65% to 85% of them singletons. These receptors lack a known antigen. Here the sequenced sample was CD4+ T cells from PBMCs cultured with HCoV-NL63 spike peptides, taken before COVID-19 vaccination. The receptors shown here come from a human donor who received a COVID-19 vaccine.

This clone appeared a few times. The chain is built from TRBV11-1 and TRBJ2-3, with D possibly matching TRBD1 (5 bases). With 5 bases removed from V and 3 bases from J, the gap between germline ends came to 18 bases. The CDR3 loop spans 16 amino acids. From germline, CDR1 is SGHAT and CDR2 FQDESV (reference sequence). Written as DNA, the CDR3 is TGTGCCAGCAGCGCACCCCAGGGAAAGTGGACAGATACGCAGTATTTT. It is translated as CASSAPQGKWTDTQYF.

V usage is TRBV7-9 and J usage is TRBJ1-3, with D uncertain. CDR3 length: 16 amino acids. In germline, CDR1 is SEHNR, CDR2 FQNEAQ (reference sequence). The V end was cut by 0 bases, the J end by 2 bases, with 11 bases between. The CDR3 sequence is CASSLAQPGTGNTIYF. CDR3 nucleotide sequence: TGTGCCAGCAGCTTAGCTCAACCGGGAACTGGAAACACCATATATTTT.

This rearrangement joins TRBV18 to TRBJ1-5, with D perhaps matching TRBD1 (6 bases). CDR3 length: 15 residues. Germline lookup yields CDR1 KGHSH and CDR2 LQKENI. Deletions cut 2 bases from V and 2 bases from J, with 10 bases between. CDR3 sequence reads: CASSPGRGGNQPQHF. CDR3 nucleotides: TGTGCCAGCTCACCAGGCAGGGGAGGCAATCAGCCCCAGCATTTT.

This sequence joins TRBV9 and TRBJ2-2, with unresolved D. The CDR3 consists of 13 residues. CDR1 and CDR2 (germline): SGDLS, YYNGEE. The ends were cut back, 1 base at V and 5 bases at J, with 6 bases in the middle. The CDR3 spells CASSVYNTGELFF. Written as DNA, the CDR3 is TGTGCCAGCAGCGTATATAATACCGGGGAGCTGTTTTTT.

The CDR3 reads CASSSLSFRRGGDTGELFF. In nucleotides, the CDR3 is TGTGCCAGCTCAAGCTTGTCCTTTAGGCGGGGGGGCGACACCGGGGAGCTGTTTTTT. The J gene is TRBJ2-2, the V gene TRBV7-3, with 9 bases aligning to TRBD2. Germline CDR1 and CDR2: SGHTA and FQGTGA. The junction had 19 bases not matched to a gene; V was cut back by 8 bases and J by 3 bases. CDR3 length: 19 residues.

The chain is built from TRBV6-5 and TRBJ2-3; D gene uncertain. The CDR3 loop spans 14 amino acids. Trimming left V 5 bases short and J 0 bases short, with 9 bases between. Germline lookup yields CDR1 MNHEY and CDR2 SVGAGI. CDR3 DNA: TGTGCCAGCAGTCCATTGGTGAGCACAGATACGCAGTATTTT. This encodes CASSPLVSTDTQYF.

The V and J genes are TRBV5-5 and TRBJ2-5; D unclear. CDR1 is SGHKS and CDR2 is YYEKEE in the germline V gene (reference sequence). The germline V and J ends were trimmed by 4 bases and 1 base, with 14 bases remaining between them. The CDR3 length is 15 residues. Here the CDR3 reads CASSRGPAIQETQYF. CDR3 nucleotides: TGTGCCAGCAGCCGTGGACCTGCCATCCAAGAGACCCAGTACTTC. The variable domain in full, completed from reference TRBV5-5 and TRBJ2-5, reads DAGVTQSPTHLIKTRGQQVTLRCSPISGHKSVSWYQQVLGQGPQFIFQYYEKEERGRGNFPDRFSARQFPNYSSELNVNALLLGDSALYLCASSRGPAIQETQYFGPGTRLLVL.

CDR3: CATSDAAPGSGNTIYF. CDR3 DNA: TGTGCCACCAGTGACGCCGCTCCGGGCTCTGGAAACACCATATATTTT. J is TRBJ1-3 and V is TRBV24-1; D is unclear. Per germline, CDR1 KGHDR and CDR2 SFDVKD. CDR3 length: 16 residues. V lost 4 bases to trimming and J lost 0 bases, with 12 bases between them.

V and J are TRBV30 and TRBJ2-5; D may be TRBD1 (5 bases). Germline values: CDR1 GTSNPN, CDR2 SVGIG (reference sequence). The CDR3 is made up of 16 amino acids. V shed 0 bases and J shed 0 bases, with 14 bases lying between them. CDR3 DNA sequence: TGTGCCTGGAGTGTAAGGGGTCATGCGTACCAAGAGACCCAGTACTTC. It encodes CAWSVRGHAYQETQYF.

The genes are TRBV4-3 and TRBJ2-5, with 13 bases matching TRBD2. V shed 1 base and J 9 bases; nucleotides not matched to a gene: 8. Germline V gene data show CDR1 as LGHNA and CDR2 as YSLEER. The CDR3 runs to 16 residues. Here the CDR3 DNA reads TGCGCCAGCAGCCAAGTAAGGACTAGCGGGGGAGAAGCCCAGTACTTC. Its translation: CASSQVRTSGGEAQYF.

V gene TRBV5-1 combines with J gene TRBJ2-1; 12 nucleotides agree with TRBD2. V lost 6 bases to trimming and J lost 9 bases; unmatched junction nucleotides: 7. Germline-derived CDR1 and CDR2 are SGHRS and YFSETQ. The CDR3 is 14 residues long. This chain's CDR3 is CASTSSGGASEQFF. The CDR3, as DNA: TGCGCCAGCACATCTAGCGGGGGGGCCAGTGAGCAGTTCTTC.

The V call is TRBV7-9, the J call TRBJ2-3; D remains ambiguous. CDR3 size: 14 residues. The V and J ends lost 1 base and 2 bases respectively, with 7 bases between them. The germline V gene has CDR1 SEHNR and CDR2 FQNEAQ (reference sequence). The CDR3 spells CASSLVQNTDTQYF. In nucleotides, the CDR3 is TGTGCCAGCAGCTTAGTTCAGAACACAGATACGCAGTATTTT.

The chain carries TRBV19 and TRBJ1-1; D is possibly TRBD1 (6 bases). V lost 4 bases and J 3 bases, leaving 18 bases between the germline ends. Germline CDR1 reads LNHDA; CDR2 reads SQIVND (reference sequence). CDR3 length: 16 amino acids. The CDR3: CASSSGRGNFDTEAFF. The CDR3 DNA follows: TGTGCCAGTAGTAGTGGCAGGGGAAATTTTGACACTGAAGCTTTCTTT.

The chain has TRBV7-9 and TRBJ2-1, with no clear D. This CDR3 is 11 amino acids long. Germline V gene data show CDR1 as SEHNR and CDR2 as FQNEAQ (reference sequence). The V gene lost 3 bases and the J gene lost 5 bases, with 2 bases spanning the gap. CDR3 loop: CASSFNNEQFF. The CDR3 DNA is TGTGCCAGCAGCTTTAACAATGAGCAGTTCTTC.

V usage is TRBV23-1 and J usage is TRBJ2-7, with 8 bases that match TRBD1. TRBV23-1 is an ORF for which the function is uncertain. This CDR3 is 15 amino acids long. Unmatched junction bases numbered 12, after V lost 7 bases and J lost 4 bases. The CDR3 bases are TGCGCCAGCAAGGGTATGGGACAGGAGTGGTACGAGCAGTACGTC. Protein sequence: CASKGMGQEWYEQYV.

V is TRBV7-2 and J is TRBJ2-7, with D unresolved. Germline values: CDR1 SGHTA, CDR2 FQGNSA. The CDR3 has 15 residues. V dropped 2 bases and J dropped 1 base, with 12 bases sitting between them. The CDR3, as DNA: TGTGCCAGCAGCTTAAGTGCCAGCAGTTCCTACGAGCAGTACGTC. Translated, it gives CASSLSASSSYEQYV.

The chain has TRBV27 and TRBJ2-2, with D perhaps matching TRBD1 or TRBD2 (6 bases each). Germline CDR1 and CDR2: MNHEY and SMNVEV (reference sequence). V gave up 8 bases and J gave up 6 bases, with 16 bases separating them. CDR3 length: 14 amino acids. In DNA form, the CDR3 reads TGTGCCAGCGGGGGCTATCCGGGGGCCGGGGAGCTGTTTTTT. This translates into CASGGYPGAGELFF.

The CDR3: CASSQEDARAYTQYF. The CDR3 DNA reads as TGCGCCAGCAGCCAAGAGGACGCTCGGGCTTATACGCAGTATTTT. J is TRBJ2-3 and V is TRBV4-1; D gene unclear. V shed 0 bases and J shed 7 bases, with 14 bases lying between them. The CDR3 spans 15 residues. Germline assignment: CDR1 MGHRA and CDR2 YSYEKL.

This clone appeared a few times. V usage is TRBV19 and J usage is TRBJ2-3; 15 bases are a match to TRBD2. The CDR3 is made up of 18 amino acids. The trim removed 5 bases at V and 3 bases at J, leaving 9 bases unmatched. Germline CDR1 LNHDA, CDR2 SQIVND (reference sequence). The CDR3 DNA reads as TGTGCCAGTAGTCGGACTAGCGGGGGGGCCTTTAATACAGATACGCAGTATTTT. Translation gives CASSRTSGGAFNTDTQYF.

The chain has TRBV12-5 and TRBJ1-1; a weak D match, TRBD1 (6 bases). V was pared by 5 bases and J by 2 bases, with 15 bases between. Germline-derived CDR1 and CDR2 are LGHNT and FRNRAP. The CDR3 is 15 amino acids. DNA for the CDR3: TGTGCTAGTGGTCTCCGGGACACCAGAAACACTGAAGCTTTCTTT. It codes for CASGLRDTRNTEAFF.

The CDR3 reads CASSPETGERYGYTF. DNA for the CDR3: TGTGCCAGCAGTCCCGAGACAGGCGAGCGCTATGGCTACACCTTC. This chain links TRBV2 with TRBJ1-2; perhaps TRBD1 as D (6 bases). The CDR3 runs to 15 residues. V lost 5 bases and J 4 bases, leaving 17 bases between the germline ends. In germline, CDR1 is SNHLY, CDR2 FYNNEI.

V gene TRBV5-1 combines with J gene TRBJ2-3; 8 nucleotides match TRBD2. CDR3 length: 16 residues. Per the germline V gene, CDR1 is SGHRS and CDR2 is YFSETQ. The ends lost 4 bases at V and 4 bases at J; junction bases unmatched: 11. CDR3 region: CASSLVGGGPPDTQYF. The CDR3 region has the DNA TGCGCCAGCAGCCTCGTCGGGGGGGGCCCCCCAGATACGCAGTATTTT.

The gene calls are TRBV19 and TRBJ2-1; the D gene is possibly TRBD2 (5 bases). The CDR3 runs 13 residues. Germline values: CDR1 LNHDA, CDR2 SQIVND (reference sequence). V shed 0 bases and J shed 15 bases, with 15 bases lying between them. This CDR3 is CASSIDLGKRRFF. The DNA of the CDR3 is TGTGCCAGTAGTATAGATCTCGGGAAAAGACGGTTCTTC. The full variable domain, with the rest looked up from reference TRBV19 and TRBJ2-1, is DGGITQSPKYLFRKEGQNVTLSCEQNLNHDAMYWYRQDPGQGLRLIYYSQIVNDFQKGDIAEGYSVSREKKESFPLTVTSAQKNPTAFYLCASSIDLGKRRFFGPGTRLTVL.

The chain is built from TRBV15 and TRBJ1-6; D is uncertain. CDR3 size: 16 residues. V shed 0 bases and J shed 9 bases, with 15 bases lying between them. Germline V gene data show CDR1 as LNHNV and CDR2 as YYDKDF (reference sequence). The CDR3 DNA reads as TGTGCCACCAGCAGAGAAATTGGCAGGAGAGGTTCACCCCTCCACTTT. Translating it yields CATSREIGRRGSPLHF.

CDR3 DNA sequence: TGTGCCAGCAGTCCCCATGGGCTACAGGGAAACTCCTATAATTCACCCCTCCACTTT. This sequence encodes CASSPHGLQGNSYNSPLHF. The chain combines TRBV6-6 with TRBJ1-6; tentatively, D is TRBD1 (6 bases). This CDR3 region has 19 residues. The germline gives CDR1 MNHNY, CDR2 SVGAGI (reference sequence). The V end was cut by 5 bases, the J end by 0 bases, with 20 bases between.

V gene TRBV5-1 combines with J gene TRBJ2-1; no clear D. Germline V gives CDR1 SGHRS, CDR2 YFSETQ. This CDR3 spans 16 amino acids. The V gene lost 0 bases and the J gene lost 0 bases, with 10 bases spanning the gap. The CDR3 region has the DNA TGCGCCAGCAGCTTGGTAGCCCTGAGCTCCTACAATGAGCAGTTCTTC. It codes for CASSLVALSSYNEQFF.